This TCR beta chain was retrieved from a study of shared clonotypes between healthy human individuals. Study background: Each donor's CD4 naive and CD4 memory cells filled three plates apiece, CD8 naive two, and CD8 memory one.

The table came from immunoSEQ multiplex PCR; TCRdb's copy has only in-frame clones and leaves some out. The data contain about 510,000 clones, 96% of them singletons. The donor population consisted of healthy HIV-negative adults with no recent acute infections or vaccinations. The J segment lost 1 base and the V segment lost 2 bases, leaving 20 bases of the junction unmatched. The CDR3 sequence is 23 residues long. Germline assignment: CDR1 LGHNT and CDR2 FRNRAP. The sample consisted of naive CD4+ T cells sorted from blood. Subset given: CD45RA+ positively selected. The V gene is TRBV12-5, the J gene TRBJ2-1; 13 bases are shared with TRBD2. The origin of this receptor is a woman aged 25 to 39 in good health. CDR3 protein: CASGLYPQRLAGGPRRSYNEQFF. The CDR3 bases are TGTGCTAGTGGTTTGTACCCTCAACGACTAGCGGGAGGCCCCCGGAGGTCCTACAATGAGCAGTTCTTC.